Listed below are T cell receptor beta chains from one sample, sequenced in a study of long-term antiretroviral therapy in people with HIV. Clones were sequenced by immunoSEQ multiplex PCR, and TCRdb holds only the in-frame ones, with some missing. The sample records around 15,000 clones, under 90% being singletons. The sequencing used unsorted PBMCs, collected 0.1 years after starting antiretroviral therapy. Source of these receptors: a man between 18 and 35 years old with HIV. CDR3s leave out the opening cysteine and the closing phenylalanine or tryptophan.

V gene,J gene,CDR3 protein
TRBV27,TRBJ2-1,ASSQTWTSPYNEQF
TRBV4-3,TRBJ1-1,ASSQGTGVSSVNTEAF
TRBV27,TRBJ1-4,ASSPTGTGGEKLF
TRBV4-3,TRBJ2-7,ASSQDRELYEQY
TRBV27,TRBJ2-3,ASSLSGDLTDTQY
TRBV4-3,TRBJ1-1,ASSQQDTLTEAF
TRBV6-5,TRBJ2-3,ASSYRGDTQY
TRBV5-1,TRBJ2-2,ASCTGVGTGELF
TRBV28,TRBJ2-7,ASLGNEQY
TRBV10-2,TRBJ1-1,ASSDPRPDRANTEAF
TRBV2,TRBJ2-1,ASSFSTSSVSSYNEQF
TRBV5-5,TRBJ2-1,ASSLGPTFGNEQF
TRBV4-3,TRBJ2-7,ASSQNRDFLYEQY
TRBV9,TRBJ1-3,ASSVGAGSGNTIY
TRBV27,TRBJ2-2,ASSSTYTGELF
TRBV29-1,TRBJ2-1,SVWGLENEQF
TRBV27,TRBJ1-2,ASSMDSGDYGYT